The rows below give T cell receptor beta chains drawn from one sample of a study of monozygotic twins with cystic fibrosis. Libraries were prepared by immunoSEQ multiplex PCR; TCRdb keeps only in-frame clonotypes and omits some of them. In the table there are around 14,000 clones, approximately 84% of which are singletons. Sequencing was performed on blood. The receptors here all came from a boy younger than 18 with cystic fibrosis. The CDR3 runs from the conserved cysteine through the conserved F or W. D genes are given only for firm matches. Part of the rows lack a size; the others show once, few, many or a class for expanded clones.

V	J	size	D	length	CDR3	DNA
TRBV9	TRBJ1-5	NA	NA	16	CATKPGTGGPNQPQHF	TGTGCCACAAAACCGGGAACGGGCGGACCGAATCAGCCCCAGCATTTT
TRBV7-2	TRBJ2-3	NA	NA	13	CASGGGLTDTQYF	TGTGCCAGCGGGGGTGGCCTGACAGATACGCAGTATTTT
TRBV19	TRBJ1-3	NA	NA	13	CASRPNNWDTIYF	TGTGCCAGTAGGCCCAATAATTGGGACACCATATATTTT
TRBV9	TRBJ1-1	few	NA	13	CASSVAGPGEAFF	TGTGCCAGCAGCGTAGCGGGACCGGGTGAAGCTTTCTTT
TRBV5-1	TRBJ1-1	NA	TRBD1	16	CASSLGRQGGNTEAFF	TGCGCCAGCAGCTTGGGTCGACAGGGCGGGAACACTGAAGCTTTCTTT
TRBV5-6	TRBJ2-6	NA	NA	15	CASSLGASGANVLTF	TGTGCCAGCAGCTTGGGGGCCTCTGGGGCCAACGTCCTGACTTTC
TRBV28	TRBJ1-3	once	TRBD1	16	CASSLAGTASGNTIYF	TGTGCCAGCAGTTTGGCCGGGACAGCCTCTGGAAACACCATATATTTT
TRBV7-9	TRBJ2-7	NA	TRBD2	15	CASSLASGSGQKQYF	TGTGCCAGCAGCTTAGCTAGCGGGAGCGGTCAGAAGCAGTACTTC
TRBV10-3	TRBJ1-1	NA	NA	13	CAISSKDPTEAFF	TGTGCCATCAGTTCAAAAGACCCCACTGAAGCTTTCTTT
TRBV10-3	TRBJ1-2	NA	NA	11	CATFGRTSYTF	TGTGCCACCTTCGGACGGACATCCTACACCTTC
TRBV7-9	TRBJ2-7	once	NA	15	CASSRSTGFSYEQYF	TGTGCCAGCAGCCGTTCGACAGGTTTTTCCTACGAGCAGTACTTC
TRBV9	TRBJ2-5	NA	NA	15	CASSVAPVGGETQYF	TGTGCCAGCAGCGTAGCCCCAGTAGGGGGAGAGACCCAGTACTTC
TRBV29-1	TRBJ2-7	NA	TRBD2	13	CSVAGGLRSEQYF	TGCAGCGTTGCGGGAGGTTTAAGGTCCGAGCAGTACTTC
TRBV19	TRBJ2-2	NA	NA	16	CASSKAFSTRPGELFF	TGTGCCAGTAGTAAGGCCTTCTCTACTAGACCCGGGGAGCTGTTTTTT
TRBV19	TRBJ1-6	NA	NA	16	CASSTTGREINSPLHF	TGTGCCAGTAGTACCACCGGACGGGAAATTAATTCACCCCTCCACTTT
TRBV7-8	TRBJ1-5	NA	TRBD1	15	CASSDRDRGLQPQHF	TGTGCCAGCAGCGACCGGGACAGGGGCCTTCAGCCCCAGCATTTT
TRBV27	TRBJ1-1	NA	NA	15	CASSGDAWEGTEAFF	TGTGCCAGCAGCGGGGACGCCTGGGAGGGCACTGAAGCTTTCTTT
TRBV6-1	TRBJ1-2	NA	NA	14	CASSDLWGAYGYTF	TGTGCCAGCAGTGATTTGTGGGGGGCTTATGGCTACACCTTC
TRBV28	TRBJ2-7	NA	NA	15	CASRNMRDSTYEQYF	TGTGCCAGCAGGAACATGCGGGACAGCACCTACGAGCAGTACTTC
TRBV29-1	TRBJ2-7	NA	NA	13	CSVETGDSYEQYF	TGCAGCGTTGAGACTGGGGACTCCTACGAGCAGTACTTC
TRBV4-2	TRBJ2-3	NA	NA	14	CASSQDGAEDTQYF	TGTGCCAGCAGCCAAGACGGGGCCGAGGATACGCAGTATTTT
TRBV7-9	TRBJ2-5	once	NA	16	CASSYFRAGRGETQYF	TGTGCCAGCAGCTACTTTCGGGCAGGTCGGGGTGAGACCCAGTACTTC
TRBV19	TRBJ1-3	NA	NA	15	CASRENGLSGNTIYF	TGTGCCAGTAGGGAAAATGGGCTCTCTGGAAACACCATATATTTT
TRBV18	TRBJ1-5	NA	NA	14	CASSPREGNQPQHF	TGTGCCAGCTCACCTCGTGAGGGCAATCAGCCCCAGCATTTT
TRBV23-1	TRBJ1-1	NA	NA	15	CASSLSGAKNTEAFF	TGCGCCAGCAGTCTATCAGGGGCAAAGAACACTGAAGCTTTCTTT
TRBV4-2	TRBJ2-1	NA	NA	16	CASSQERVQRYNEQFF	TGTGCCAGCAGCCAAGAACGCGTCCAGCGGTATAATGAGCAGTTCTTC
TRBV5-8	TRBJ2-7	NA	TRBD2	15	CASSLAGSGAYEQYF	TGTGCCAGCAGCTTGGCCGGTAGCGGGGCCTACGAGCAGTACTTC
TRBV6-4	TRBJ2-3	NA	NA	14	CASSDGGSADTQYF	TGTGCCAGCAGTGACGGAGGTAGCGCAGATACGCAGTATTTT
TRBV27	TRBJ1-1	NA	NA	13	CASSLRRITEAFF	TGTGCCAGCAGTTTACGGAGGATCACTGAAGCTTTCTTT
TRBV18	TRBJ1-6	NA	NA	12	CASSPGLSPLHF	TGTGCCAGCTCACCAGGGCTTTCACCCCTCCACTTT
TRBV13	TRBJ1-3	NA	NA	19	CASSDRDRGDSSSGNTIYF	TGTGCCAGCAGCGACCGGGACCGGGGAGACTCGAGCTCTGGAAACACCATATATTTT